This TCR beta chain is drawn from a study of CD8 T cells in Susac syndrome. V was clipped by 0 bases and J by 2 bases, with 12 bases between them. The CDR3 is 15 residues long. In germline, CDR1 is DFQATT, CDR2 SNEGSKA (reference sequence). Random hexamers primed reverse transcription of about 0.45 to 1 ug RNA. TCRdb independently ran MiXCR on the immunoSEQ multiplex PCR reads; one entry per CDR3 protein. In the table there are some 180,000 distinct CDR3 sequences, more than 85% of which are singletons. The rearrangement joins TRBV20-1 to TRBJ2-3, with D hard to call. This sequence was found in a human donor with Susac syndrome. Sequencing was carried out using CD4+ T cells from PBMCs. In DNA, the CDR3 is TGCAGTGCTAGAGATACCGGGTCTGTCACAGATACGCAGTATTTT. It codes for CSARDTGSVTDTQYF.